One sample yielded the 12 T cell receptor beta chains listed below, sequenced in a study of shared clonotypes between healthy human individuals. Sequenced by immunoSEQ multiplex PCR; TCRdb stores in-frame clones only, minus some. The table lists about 2.4 million clones, 93% of them singletons, with about 0.38% in the top ten. Sequenced input: naive CD4+ T cells from PBMCs. The subset denotes: CD45RA+ positively selected. The origin of the receptors is a man younger than 30 in good health. Some clones in this sample may be carry-over from other donors' samples.

The DNA of the CDR3 is TGTGCCAGCAGTGAAGGGGCCCTTGGGTCCTACAATGAGCAGTTCTTC. It encodes CASSEGALGSYNEQFF. The chain recombines TRBV6-1 with TRBJ2-1; no firm D call. The V end was cut by 1 base, the J end by 1 base, with 11 bases between. Per the germline V gene, CDR1 is MNHNS and CDR2 is SASEGT. CDR3 length equals 16 residues.

This chain uses TRBV28 with TRBJ2-3; possibly TRBD2 for D (6 bases). Between the trimmed V and J ends, which lost 2 bases and 4 bases, there was a span of 10 bases. Per the germline V gene, CDR1 is MDHEN and CDR2 is SYDVKM. The CDR3 is made up of 14 amino acids. This chain's CDR3 is CASSLGGWADTQYF. The CDR3 nucleotides read TGTGCCAGCAGTTTAGGAGGGTGGGCAGATACGCAGTATTTT.

CDR3 amino acids: CASSLAWISGSDTQYF. CDR3 DNA sequence: TGCGCCAGCAGCTTGGCCTGGATTAGCGGGTCAGATACGCAGTATTTT. V is TRBV5-1 and J is TRBJ2-3; 7 nucleotides match TRBD2. Germline CDR1 reads SGHRS; CDR2 reads YFSETQ. V shed 0 bases and J 4 bases; nucleotides not matched to a gene: 8. The CDR3 is made up of 16 amino acids. The full variable domain, in which reference TRBV5-1 and TRBJ2-3 provide the parts outside the CDR3, is KAGVTQTPRYLIKTRGQQVTLSCSPISGHRSVSWYQQTPGQGLQFLFEYFSETQRNKGNFPGRFSGRQFSNSRSEMNVSTLELGDSALYLCASSLAWISGSDTQYFGPGTRLTVL.

In this sample, this clone turned up once. V usage is TRBV2 and J usage is TRBJ1-5; D possibly corresponds to TRBD1 (5 bases). The V end lost 10 bases, the J end lost 0 bases, and 13 bases lay between the germline ends. The germline V gene encodes CDR1 SNHLY and CDR2 FYNNEI. The length of the CDR3 is 14 residues. CDR3 nucleotides: TGTGCCACCCGGCGGGGGGATAGCAATCAGCCCCAGCATTTT. Protein sequence: CATRRGDSNQPQHF.

V usage is TRBV11-3 and J usage is TRBJ2-2, with D possibly called TRBD1 or TRBD2 (5 bases each). In germline, CDR1 is SGHNT, CDR2 YENEEA. Between the trimmed V and J ends, which lost 4 bases and 6 bases, there was a span of 9 bases. The CDR3 is 13 amino acids. The CDR3 nucleotides read TGTGCCAGCAGCTCGGGGACCCCCGGGGAGCTGTTTTTT. Amino acids: CASSSGTPGELFF.

The table lists this clone with a count of one. The chain joins TRBV29-1 to TRBJ2-5; perhaps TRBD1 as D (6 bases). This CDR3 contains 13 residues. The V end was cut by 5 bases, the J end by 1 base, with 11 bases between. Per the germline V gene, CDR1 is SQVTM and CDR2 is ANQGSEA. The CDR3 DNA reads as TGCAGCGTTTCAAAGGACAGCCAAGAGACCCAGTACTTC. Its translation is CSVSKDSQETQYF.

V gene TRBV6-1 combines with J gene TRBJ1-1, with D possibly being TRBD1 (5 bases). The CDR3 loop spans 12 amino acids. Trimming took 7 bases from V and 1 from J, leaving 7 bases between them. Germline V gives CDR1 MNHNS, CDR2 SASEGT. CDR3 nucleotide sequence: TGTGCCAGCATTAGGGGGAACACTGAAGCTTTCTTT. Encoded protein: CASIRGNTEAFF.

The chain joins TRBV18 to TRBJ2-3, with 13 bases identical to TRBD2. Germline CDR1 is KGHSH and CDR2 is LQKENI. The V segment lost 8 bases and the J segment 2 bases; nucleotides outside the gene matches: 10. CDR3 length: 17 residues. CDR3 loop: CASTGLAGVGATDTQYF. CDR3 in DNA: TGTGCCAGCACCGGACTAGCGGGAGTGGGGGCCACAGATACGCAGTATTTT.

This chain connects TRBV19 to TRBJ1-1; D may be TRBD1 (6 bases). CDR3 length equals 16 residues. CDR1 and CDR2 from the germline V gene are LNHDA and SQIVND (reference sequence). V lost 8 bases to trimming and J lost 1 base, with 20 bases between them. CDR3 DNA sequence: TGTGCCAGTCTATCGCCGACGGGACACAGGAACACTGAAGCTTTCTTT. As protein: CASLSPTGHRNTEAFF. The full variable domain, completed using reference TRBV19 and TRBJ1-1, is DGGITQSPKYLFRKEGQNVTLSCEQNLNHDAMYWYRQDPGQGLRLIYYSQIVNDFQKGDIAEGYSVSREKKESFPLTVTSAQKNPTAFYLCASLSPTGHRNTEAFFGQGTRLTVV.

V is TRBV5-8 and J is TRBJ2-1, with 7 bases lining up with TRBD2. This CDR3 is 13 amino acids long. V shed 4 bases, J shed 9 bases, and the junction held 7 bases outside the gene matches. Germline V gene lookup returns CDR1 SGHTS and CDR2 YDEGEE. The CDR3 nucleotides are TGTGCCAGCAGCCCCGCTCGCGGGAGTGAGCAGTTCTTC. Protein product: CASSPARGSEQFF. Variable domain in full (rest from reference TRBV5-8 and TRBJ2-1): EAGVTQSPTHLIKTRGQQATLRCSPISGHTSVYWYQQALGLGLQFLLWYDEGEERNRGNFPPRFSGRQFPNYSSELNVNALELEDSALYLCASSPARGSEQFFGPGTRLTVL.

The rearrangement uses TRBV7-3 and TRBJ2-3; D not certain. CDR3 length equals 15 residues. V lost 2 bases to trimming and J lost 6 bases, with 15 bases between them. Looked up from germline, CDR1 is SGHTA and CDR2 is FQGTGA. The CDR3 here is CASSLASLGFDTQYF. DNA for the CDR3: TGTGCCAGCAGCTTAGCCTCTCTGGGTTTCGATACGCAGTATTTT.

This clone is a singleton in its sample. This CDR3 is CASSHDGREVETQYF. CDR3 DNA: TGCGCCAGCAGCCACGACGGGCGGGAGGTAGAGACCCAGTACTTC. The chain joins TRBV5-1 to TRBJ2-5, with 8 bases identical to TRBD2. There are 15 residues in the CDR3. Trimming took 4 bases from V and 4 from J; bases not matched to a gene: 9. CDR1 is SGHRS, CDR2 YFSETQ, per germline. Variable domain in full (rest from reference TRBV5-1 and TRBJ2-5): KAGVTQTPRYLIKTRGQQVTLSCSPISGHRSVSWYQQTPGQGLQFLFEYFSETQRNKGNFPGRFSGRQFSNSRSEMNVSTLELGDSALYLCASSHDGREVETQYFGPGTRLLVL.